The subject of this entry is one TCR beta chain. The T cells that were sequenced for TCR beta were CD8+ and CD4+ cells from blood. Healthy donors constituted the control group, matched for age and sex. Both CD4+ and CD8+ T cells were negatively isolated, and TEMRA cells underwent FACS enrichment. This record comes from a study of CD8 T cells in Susac syndrome. CDR3 length: 14 residues. Germline CDR1 DFQATT, CDR2 SNEGSKA (reference sequence). The V end was cut by 4 bases, the J end by 2 bases, with 13 bases between. RNA in amounts of about 0.5 to 1 ug was reverse transcribed with random hexamers. Amplification of TCR beta CDR3 spanned 54 Vbeta and 13 Jbeta via immunoSEQ multiplex PCR. TCRdb reanalysed the immunoSEQ multiplex PCR reads using MiXCR and keeps one entry per CDR3 protein. The sample records about 120,000 distinct CDR3 sequences, 90% to 95% being singletons.

The V call is TRBV20-1, the J call TRBJ2-3; weak D call: TRBD1 (6 bases). The specimen was CD4+ T cells from PBMCs. The sequence derives from a human donor in good health. CDR3: CSANRQEITDTQYF. In DNA form, the CDR3 reads TGCAGTGCTAACAGACAGGAGATCACAGATACGCAGTATTTT.